The rows below give T cell receptor beta chains drawn from one sample of a study of control samples from healthy donors and cancer patients. Profiling relied on immunoSEQ multiplex PCR, and the TCRdb table lists in-frame clones only, not all of them. This table has about 110,000 clones, 70% to 90% appearing once. Sequenced input: PBMCs. The receptors derive from a woman aged 60-75 years with lung cancer. CDR3s include the opening cysteine and the closing phenylalanine or tryptophan. Fields, in order: J gene, D gene, V gene, clone size, CDR3 DNA, CDR3 protein. D genes are given only for firm matches. Clone sizes are given selectively: once, few, many, or a class where the clone is expanded.

J gene: TRBJ2-7; D gene: TRBD2; V gene: TRBV4-1; clone size: NA; CDR3 DNA: TGCGCCAGCAGCCAATTAGCGGGAGGTATCTCCGAGCAGTACTTC; CDR3 protein: CASSQLAGGISEQYF
J gene: TRBJ1-1; D gene: NA; V gene: TRBV6-2/TRBV6-3; clone size: NA; CDR3 DNA: TGTGCCAGCAGTTACTCCGGGTGGAACACTGAAGCTTTCTTT; CDR3 protein: CASSYSGWNTEAFF
J gene: TRBJ1-2; D gene: TRBD1; V gene: TRBV24-1; clone size: NA; CDR3 DNA: TGTGCCACCAGTGAAGGACAGGGCGCTGGCGGCTACACCTTC; CDR3 protein: CATSEGQGAGGYTF
J gene: TRBJ1-1; D gene: TRBD1; V gene: TRBV27; clone size: once; CDR3 DNA: TGTGCCAGCAGTCGTACCGGGACAGGTGGAATGAACACTGAAGCTTTCTTT; CDR3 protein: CASSRTGTGGMNTEAFF
J gene: TRBJ1-1; D gene: NA; V gene: TRBV7-9; clone size: NA; CDR3 DNA: TGTGCCAGCAGTGAAACAGCGAACACTGAAGCTTTCTTT; CDR3 protein: CASSETANTEAFF
J gene: TRBJ1-3; D gene: TRBD1; V gene: TRBV18; clone size: once; CDR3 DNA: TGTGCCAGCTCACAGACAGGGGGCAGTGGAAACACCATATATTTT; CDR3 protein: CASSQTGGSGNTIYF
J gene: TRBJ2-7; D gene: NA; V gene: TRBV9; clone size: NA; CDR3 DNA: TGTGCCAGCAGCGTCTCTCAAGGGACCCCGGGAGAGCAGTACTTC; CDR3 protein: CASSVSQGTPGEQYF
J gene: TRBJ2-2; D gene: NA; V gene: TRBV4-1; clone size: NA; CDR3 DNA: TGCGCCAGCAGCCAAGACGGGAACACCGGGGAGCTGTTTTTT; CDR3 protein: CASSQDGNTGELFF
J gene: TRBJ1-1; D gene: TRBD1; V gene: TRBV7-2; clone size: NA; CDR3 DNA: TGTGCCAGCAGCCCCGGGACAGGGGGCAACACTGAAGCTTTCTTT; CDR3 protein: CASSPGTGGNTEAFF
J gene: TRBJ2-1; D gene: TRBD2; V gene: TRBV7-3; clone size: NA; CDR3 DNA: TGTGCCAGCAGCTCGGCGGGGGGAGACAATGAGCAGTTCTTC; CDR3 protein: CASSSAGGDNEQFF
J gene: TRBJ2-7; D gene: NA; V gene: TRBV5-4; clone size: NA; CDR3 DNA: TGTGCCAGCAGGATACAGGGGGGAGGGAGCGAGCAGTACTTC; CDR3 protein: CASRIQGGGSEQYF
J gene: TRBJ1-2; D gene: TRBD1; V gene: TRBV6-6; clone size: once; CDR3 DNA: TGTGCCAGCAGGGCGACAGGGGCGCTCTATGGCTACACCTTC; CDR3 protein: CASRATGALYGYTF
J gene: TRBJ1-5; D gene: TRBD1; V gene: TRBV6-2/TRBV6-3; clone size: NA; CDR3 DNA: TGTGCCAGCACTTATTCACCGGGACAGGGGTTCAGCAATCAGCCCCAGCATTTT; CDR3 protein: CASTYSPGQGFSNQPQHF
J gene: TRBJ1-6; D gene: NA; V gene: TRBV14; clone size: NA; CDR3 DNA: TGTGCCAGCAGCCAAGTGTTTTTGGGTTCACCCCTCCACTTT; CDR3 protein: CASSQVFLGSPLHF
J gene: TRBJ2-2; D gene: NA; V gene: TRBV13; clone size: NA; CDR3 DNA: TGTGCCAGCAGCCCAAGAGCCACCGGCGGTCTGTTTTTT; CDR3 protein: CASSPRATGGLFF
J gene: TRBJ1-1; D gene: NA; V gene: TRBV30; clone size: once; CDR3 DNA: TGTGCCTGGGGCAACAGGGCAGGCACTGAAGCTTTCTTT; CDR3 protein: CAWGNRAGTEAFF
J gene: TRBJ1-5; D gene: TRBD1; V gene: TRBV7-9; clone size: NA; CDR3 DNA: TGTGCCAGCAGCAGACAGGGAAATCAGCCCCAGCATTTT; CDR3 protein: CASSRQGNQPQHF
J gene: TRBJ2-7; D gene: TRBD2; V gene: TRBV29-1; clone size: NA; CDR3 DNA: TGCAGCGCCTGGGGAGGGAACCCCTACGAGCAGTACTTC; CDR3 protein: CSAWGGNPYEQYF
J gene: TRBJ2-5; D gene: TRBD2; V gene: TRBV19; clone size: NA; CDR3 DNA: TGTGCCAGTAGTATAGACTTCCCGGGGGGAGAGACCCAGTACTTC; CDR3 protein: CASSIDFPGGETQYF
J gene: TRBJ2-4; D gene: TRBD1; V gene: TRBV28; clone size: NA; CDR3 DNA: TGTGCCAGCAGTCTCCCCCAACAGGGGAGTGGAGACATTCAGTACTTC; CDR3 protein: CASSLPQQGSGDIQYF
J gene: TRBJ1-3; D gene: TRBD1; V gene: TRBV7-8; clone size: NA; CDR3 DNA: TGTGCCAGCAGCTTATACAGGGGATCTGGAAACACCATATATTTT; CDR3 protein: CASSLYRGSGNTIYF
J gene: TRBJ2-5; D gene: NA; V gene: TRBV5-1; clone size: NA; CDR3 DNA: TGCGCCAGCAGCTTGGGTCCCCAAGAGACCCAGTACTTC; CDR3 protein: CASSLGPQETQYF
J gene: TRBJ1-2; D gene: NA; V gene: TRBV6-5; clone size: NA; CDR3 DNA: TGTGCCAGCAAGGGAGACAGGAGGAACTATGGCTACACCTTC; CDR3 protein: CASKGDRRNYGYTF
J gene: TRBJ2-5; D gene: NA; V gene: TRBV11-3; clone size: NA; CDR3 DNA: TGTGCCAGCAGCTCACCCACTTACGGTTTTGTCGGAGGGTGGGGAGAGACCCAGTACTTC; CDR3 protein: CASSSPTYGFVGGWGETQYF
J gene: TRBJ1-6; D gene: TRBD1; V gene: TRBV5-6; clone size: NA; CDR3 DNA: TGTGCCAGCAGACGCAGGACAGGGGGGCGTTCACCCCTCCACTTT; CDR3 protein: CASRRRTGGRSPLHF
J gene: TRBJ2-1; D gene: TRBD1; V gene: TRBV19; clone size: NA; CDR3 DNA: TGTGCCAGTAGTACCCCAGGGACAGGGGATGAGCAGTTCTTC; CDR3 protein: CASSTPGTGDEQFF
J gene: TRBJ2-2; D gene: NA; V gene: TRBV7-6; clone size: NA; CDR3 DNA: TGTGCCAGCAGCTTCGGCCGGGACACCCGGTGGACCGGGGAGCTGTTTTTT; CDR3 protein: CASSFGRDTRWTGELFF
J gene: TRBJ1-4; D gene: NA; V gene: TRBV28; clone size: NA; CDR3 DNA: TGTGCCAGCACTTTAACAGGAGCAACTAATGAAAAACTGTTTTTT; CDR3 protein: CASTLTGATNEKLFF
J gene: TRBJ1-4; D gene: NA; V gene: TRBV29-1; clone size: NA; CDR3 DNA: TGCAGCGTTGTCGGGGGGCCCGGTGAAAAACTGTTTTTT; CDR3 protein: CSVVGGPGEKLFF
J gene: TRBJ2-1; D gene: NA; V gene: TRBV4-2; clone size: NA; CDR3 DNA: TGTGCCACCACGGAGGGAGTGGGTTACAATGAGCAGTTCTTC; CDR3 protein: CATTEGVGYNEQFF
J gene: TRBJ2-7; D gene: TRBD1; V gene: TRBV5-1; clone size: NA; CDR3 DNA: TGCGCCAGCAGCTTGGGGACAGGGGAAATCTTCTACGAGCAGTACTTC; CDR3 protein: CASSLGTGEIFYEQYF
J gene: TRBJ2-7; D gene: NA; V gene: TRBV3-1/TRBV3-2; clone size: NA; CDR3 DNA: TGTGCCAGCAGCCAAGAGCTGGGGACCTACGAGCAGTACTTC; CDR3 protein: CASSQELGTYEQYF
J gene: TRBJ1-1; D gene: NA; V gene: TRBV7-2; clone size: NA; CDR3 DNA: TGTGCCAGCAGCCCGAGGGGTAGTTTCAGACCTGAAGCTTTCTTT; CDR3 protein: CASSPRGSFRPEAFF
J gene: TRBJ1-1; D gene: NA; V gene: TRBV12-3/TRBV12-4; clone size: NA; CDR3 DNA: TGTGCCCTTAAGAACACTGAAGCTTTCTTT; CDR3 protein: CALKNTEAFF
J gene: TRBJ2-5; D gene: NA; V gene: TRBV11-2; clone size: NA; CDR3 DNA: TGTGCCAGCAGCTTAGGCAGGGTCCAAGAGACCCAGTACTTC; CDR3 protein: CASSLGRVQETQYF
J gene: TRBJ1-2; D gene: NA; V gene: TRBV28; clone size: NA; CDR3 DNA: TGTGCCAGCAGTCCTCCCGAAAGGGCCCGGGGCTACACCTTC; CDR3 protein: CASSPPERARGYTF
J gene: TRBJ2-1; D gene: NA; V gene: TRBV14; clone size: NA; CDR3 DNA: TGTGCCAGCAGCCAAGAGAACAGGGCAGTGGATGAGCAGTTCTTC; CDR3 protein: CASSQENRAVDEQFF
J gene: TRBJ1-3; D gene: TRBD1; V gene: TRBV6-5; clone size: NA; CDR3 DNA: TGTGCCAGCAGTATTATAACAGGGGTAGGAAACACCATATATTTT; CDR3 protein: CASSIITGVGNTIYF
J gene: TRBJ1-2; D gene: NA; V gene: TRBV12-3/TRBV12-4; clone size: NA; CDR3 DNA: TGTGCCAGCAGCTACGACAGGCCTGGCGGCTACACCTTC; CDR3 protein: CASSYDRPGGYTF
J gene: TRBJ2-3; D gene: NA; V gene: TRBV7-9; clone size: NA; CDR3 DNA: TGTGCCAGCAGCGATCTTCCGCTCATCGGTACAGATACGCAGTATTTT; CDR3 protein: CASSDLPLIGTDTQYF